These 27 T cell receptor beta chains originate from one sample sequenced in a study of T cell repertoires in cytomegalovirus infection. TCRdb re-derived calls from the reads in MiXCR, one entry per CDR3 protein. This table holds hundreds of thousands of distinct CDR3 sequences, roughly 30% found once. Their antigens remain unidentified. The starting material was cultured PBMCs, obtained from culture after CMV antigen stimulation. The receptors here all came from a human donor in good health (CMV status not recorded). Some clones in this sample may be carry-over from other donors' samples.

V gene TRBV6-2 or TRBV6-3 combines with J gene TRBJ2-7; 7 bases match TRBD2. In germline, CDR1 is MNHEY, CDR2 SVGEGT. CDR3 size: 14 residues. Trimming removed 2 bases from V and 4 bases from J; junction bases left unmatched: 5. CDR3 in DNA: TGTGCCAGCAGTTACGGCGGGGGAGAGTACGAGCAGTACTTC. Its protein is CASSYGGGEYEQYF.

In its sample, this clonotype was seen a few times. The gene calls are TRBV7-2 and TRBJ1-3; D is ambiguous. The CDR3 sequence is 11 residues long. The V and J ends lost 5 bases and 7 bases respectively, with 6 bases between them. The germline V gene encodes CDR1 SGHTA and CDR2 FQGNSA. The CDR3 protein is CASSLSNTIYF. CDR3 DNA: TGTGCCAGCAGCCTTAGTAACACCATATATTTT.

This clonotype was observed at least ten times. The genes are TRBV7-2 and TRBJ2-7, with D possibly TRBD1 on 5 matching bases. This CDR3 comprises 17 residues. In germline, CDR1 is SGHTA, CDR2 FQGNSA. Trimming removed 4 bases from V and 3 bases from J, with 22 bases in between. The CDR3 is CASSWGRTAAGFYEQYF. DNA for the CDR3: TGTGCCAGCAGCTGGGGCCGGACCGCCGCCGGTTTCTACGAGCAGTACTTC.

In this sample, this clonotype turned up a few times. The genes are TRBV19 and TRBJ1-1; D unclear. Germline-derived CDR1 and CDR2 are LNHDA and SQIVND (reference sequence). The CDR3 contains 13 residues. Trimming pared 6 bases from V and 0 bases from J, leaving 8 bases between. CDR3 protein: CASRLSMNTEAFF. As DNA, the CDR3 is TGTGCCAGTAGGCTGAGTATGAACACTGAAGCTTTCTTT.

CDR3 loop: CASGGKARAILYGYTF. The CDR3 DNA is TGTGCCAGCGGGGGAAAGGCGAGAGCCATCCTCTATGGCTACACCTTC. This chain joins TRBV6-1 and TRBJ1-2; weak D call: TRBD1 (5 bases). CDR3 size: 16 residues. Germline CDR1 reads MNHNS; CDR2 reads SASEGT. The V gene lost 8 bases and the J gene lost 4 bases, with 23 bases spanning the gap.

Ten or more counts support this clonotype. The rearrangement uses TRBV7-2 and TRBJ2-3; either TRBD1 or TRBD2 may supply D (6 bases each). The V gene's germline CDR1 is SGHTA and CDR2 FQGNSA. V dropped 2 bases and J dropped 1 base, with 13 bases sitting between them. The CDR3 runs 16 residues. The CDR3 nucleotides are TGTGCCAGCAGCTTATCCGGGGGCGGTGGCACAGATACGCAGTATTTT. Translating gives CASSLSGGGGTDTQYF.

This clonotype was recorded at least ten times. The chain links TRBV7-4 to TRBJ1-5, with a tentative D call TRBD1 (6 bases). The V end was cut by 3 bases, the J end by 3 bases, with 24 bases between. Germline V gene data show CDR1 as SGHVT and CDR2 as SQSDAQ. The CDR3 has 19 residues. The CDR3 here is CASSFPMCKADSYNQPQHF. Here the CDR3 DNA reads TGTGCCAGCAGCTTCCCCATGTGTAAAGCGGACAGCTACAATCAGCCCCAGCATTTT.

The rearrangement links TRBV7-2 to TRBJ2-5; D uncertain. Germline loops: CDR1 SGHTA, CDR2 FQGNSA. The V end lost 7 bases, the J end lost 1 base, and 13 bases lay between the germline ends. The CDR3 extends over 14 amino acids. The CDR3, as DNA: TGTGCCAGCACCGTAGGCTATGGCCAAGAGACCCAGTACTTC. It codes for CASTVGYGQETQYF.

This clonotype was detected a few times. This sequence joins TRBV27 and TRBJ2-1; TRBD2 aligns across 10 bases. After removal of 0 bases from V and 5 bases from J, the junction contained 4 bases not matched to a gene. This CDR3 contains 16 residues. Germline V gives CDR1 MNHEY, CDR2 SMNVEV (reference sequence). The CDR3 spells CASSLSLAGVDNEQFF. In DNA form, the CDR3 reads TGTGCCAGCAGTTTATCCCTAGCGGGAGTTGACAATGAGCAGTTCTTC.

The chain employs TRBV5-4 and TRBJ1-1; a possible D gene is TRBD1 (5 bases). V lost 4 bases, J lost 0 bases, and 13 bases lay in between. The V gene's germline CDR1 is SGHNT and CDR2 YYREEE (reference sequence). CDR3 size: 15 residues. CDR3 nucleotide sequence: TGTGCCAGCAGCGCAGGGAGGCAGATGAACACTGAAGCTTTCTTT. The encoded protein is CASSAGRQMNTEAFF.

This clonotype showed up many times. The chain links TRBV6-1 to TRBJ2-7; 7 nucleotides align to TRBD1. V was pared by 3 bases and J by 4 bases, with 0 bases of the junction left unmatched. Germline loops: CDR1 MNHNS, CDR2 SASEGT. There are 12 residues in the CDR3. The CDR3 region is CASSDRGYEQYF. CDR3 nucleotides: TGTGCCAGCAGTGACAGGGGGTACGAGCAGTACTTC.

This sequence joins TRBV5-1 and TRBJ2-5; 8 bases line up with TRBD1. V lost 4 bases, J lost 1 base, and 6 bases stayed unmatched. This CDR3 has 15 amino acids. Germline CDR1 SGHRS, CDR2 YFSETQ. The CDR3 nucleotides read TGCGCCAGCAGCCAAACAGGGGGGCCCCAAGAGACCCAGTACTTC. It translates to CASSQTGGPQETQYF. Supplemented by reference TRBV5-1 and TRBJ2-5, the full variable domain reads KAGVTQTPRYLIKTRGQQVTLSCSPISGHRSVSWYQQTPGQGLQFLFEYFSETQRNKGNFPGRFSGRQFSNSRSEMNVSTLELGDSALYLCASSQTGGPQETQYFGPGTRLLVL.

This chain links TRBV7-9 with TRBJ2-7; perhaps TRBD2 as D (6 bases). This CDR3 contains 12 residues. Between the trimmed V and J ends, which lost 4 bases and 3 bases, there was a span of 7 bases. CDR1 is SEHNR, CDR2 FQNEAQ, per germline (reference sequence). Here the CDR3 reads CASSWDFYEQYF. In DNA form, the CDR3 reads TGTGCCAGCAGCTGGGACTTCTACGAGCAGTACTTC.

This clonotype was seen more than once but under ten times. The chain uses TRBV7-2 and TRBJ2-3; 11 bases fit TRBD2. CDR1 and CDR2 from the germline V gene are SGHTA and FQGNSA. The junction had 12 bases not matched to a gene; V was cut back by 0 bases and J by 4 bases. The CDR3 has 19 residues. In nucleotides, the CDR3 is TGTGCCAGCAGCTTAGCAGTGTACCCCGGACTAGCGGGCCCAGATACGCAGTATTTT. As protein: CASSLAVYPGLAGPDTQYF.

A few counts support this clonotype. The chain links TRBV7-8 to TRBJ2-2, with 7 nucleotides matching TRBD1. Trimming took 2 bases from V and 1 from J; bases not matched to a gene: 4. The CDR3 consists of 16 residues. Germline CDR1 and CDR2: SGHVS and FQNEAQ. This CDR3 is CASSLLRDRNTGELFF. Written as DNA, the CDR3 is TGTGCCAGCAGCTTATTAAGGGACAGGAACACCGGGGAGCTGTTTTTT. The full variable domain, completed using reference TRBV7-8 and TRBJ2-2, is GAGVSQSPRYKVAKRGQDVALRCDPISGHVSLFWYQQALGQGPEFLTYFQNEAQLDKSGLPSDRFFAERPEGSVSTLKIQRTQQEDSAVYLCASSLLRDRNTGELFFGEGSRLTVL.

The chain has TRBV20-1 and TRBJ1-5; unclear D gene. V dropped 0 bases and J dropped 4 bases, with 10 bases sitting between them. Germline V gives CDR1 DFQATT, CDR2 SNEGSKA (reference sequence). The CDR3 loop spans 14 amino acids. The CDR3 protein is CSARDGSENQPQHF. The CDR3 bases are TGCAGTGCTAGAGATGGGTCAGAAAATCAGCCCCAGCATTTT.

This CDR3 reads CASSVGENQPQHF. The DNA of the CDR3 is TGTGCCAGCTCTGTGGGCGAAAATCAGCCCCAGCATTTT. This chain connects TRBV7-6 to TRBJ1-5; D is unclear. The CDR3 consists of 13 residues. With 8 bases removed from V and 4 bases from J, the gap between germline ends came to 12 bases. The germline CDR1 and CDR2 sequences are SGHVS and FNYEAQ.

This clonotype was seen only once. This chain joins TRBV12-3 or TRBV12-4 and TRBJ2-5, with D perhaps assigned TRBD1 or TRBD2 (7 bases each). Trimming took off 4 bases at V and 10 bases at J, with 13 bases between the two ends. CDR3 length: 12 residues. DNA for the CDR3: TGTGCCAGCAGTTGGGAGGGGGCCGACCAGTACTTC. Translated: CASSWEGADQYF.

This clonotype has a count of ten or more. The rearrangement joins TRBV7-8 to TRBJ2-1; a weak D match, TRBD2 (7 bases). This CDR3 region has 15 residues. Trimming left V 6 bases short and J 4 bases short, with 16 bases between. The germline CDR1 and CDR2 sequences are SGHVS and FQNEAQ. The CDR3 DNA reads TGTGCCAGCAGGCCGGGGGGACAATCTTACAATGAGCAGTTCTTC. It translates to CASRPGGQSYNEQFF.

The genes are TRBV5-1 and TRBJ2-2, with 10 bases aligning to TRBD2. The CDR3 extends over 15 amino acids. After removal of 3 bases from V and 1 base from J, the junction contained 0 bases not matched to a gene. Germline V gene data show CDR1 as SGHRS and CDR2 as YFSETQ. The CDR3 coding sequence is TGCGCCAGCAGCTCTAGCGGGGGGAACACCGGGGAGCTGTTTTTT. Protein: CASSSSGGNTGELFF.

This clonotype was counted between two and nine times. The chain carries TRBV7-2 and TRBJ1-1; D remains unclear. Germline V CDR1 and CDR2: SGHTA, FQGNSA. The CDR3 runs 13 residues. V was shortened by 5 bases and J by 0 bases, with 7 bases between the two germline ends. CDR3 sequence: CASSKHLNTEAFF. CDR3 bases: TGTGCCAGCAGCAAACACCTGAACACTGAAGCTTTCTTT.

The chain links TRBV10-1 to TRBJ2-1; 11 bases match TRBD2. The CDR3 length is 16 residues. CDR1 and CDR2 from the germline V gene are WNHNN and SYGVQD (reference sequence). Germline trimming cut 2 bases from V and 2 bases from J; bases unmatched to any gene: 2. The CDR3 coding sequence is TGCGCCAGCAGTGAGGGGACTAGCGGTACCTACAATGAGCAGTTCTTC. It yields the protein CASSEGTSGTYNEQFF.

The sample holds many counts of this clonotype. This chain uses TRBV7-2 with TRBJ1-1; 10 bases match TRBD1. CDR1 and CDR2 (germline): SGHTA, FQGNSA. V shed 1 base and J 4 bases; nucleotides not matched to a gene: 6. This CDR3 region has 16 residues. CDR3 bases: TGTGCCAGCAGCTTAGATGCCGGGACAGGGGCCACTGAAGCTTTCTTT. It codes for CASSLDAGTGATEAFF.

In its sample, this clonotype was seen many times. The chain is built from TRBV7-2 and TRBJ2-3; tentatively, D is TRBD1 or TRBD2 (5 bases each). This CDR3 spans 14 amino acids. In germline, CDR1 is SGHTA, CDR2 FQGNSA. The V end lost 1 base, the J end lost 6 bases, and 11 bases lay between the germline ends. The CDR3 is CASSLVGARDTQYF. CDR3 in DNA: TGTGCCAGCAGCTTAGTCGGGGCCAGGGATACGCAGTATTTT.

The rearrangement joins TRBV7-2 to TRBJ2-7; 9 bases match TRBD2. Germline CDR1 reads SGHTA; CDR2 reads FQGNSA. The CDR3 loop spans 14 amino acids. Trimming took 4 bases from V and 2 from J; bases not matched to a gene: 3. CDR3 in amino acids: CASSSAGGAYEQYF. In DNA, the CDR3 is TGTGCCAGCAGCTCCGCGGGGGGGGCCTACGAGCAGTACTTC.

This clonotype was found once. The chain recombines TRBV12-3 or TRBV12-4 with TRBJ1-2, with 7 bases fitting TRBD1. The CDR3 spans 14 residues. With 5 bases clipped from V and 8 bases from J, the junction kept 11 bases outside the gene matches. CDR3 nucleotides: TGTGCCAGCAGTGCGACAGGGTATCCTAACGGCTACACCTTC. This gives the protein CASSATGYPNGYTF.

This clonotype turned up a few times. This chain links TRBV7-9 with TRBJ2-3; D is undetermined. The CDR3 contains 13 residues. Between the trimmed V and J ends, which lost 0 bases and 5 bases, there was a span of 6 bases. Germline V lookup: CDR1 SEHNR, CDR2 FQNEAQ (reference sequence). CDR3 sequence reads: CASSLALQDTQYF. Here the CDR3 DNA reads TGTGCCAGCAGCTTAGCGCTCCAAGATACGCAGTATTTT. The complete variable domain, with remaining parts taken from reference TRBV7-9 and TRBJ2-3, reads DTGVSQNPRHKITKRGQNVTFRCDPISEHNRLYWYRQTLGQGPEFLTYFQNEAQLEKSRLLSDRFSAERPKGSFSTLEIQRTEQGDSAMYLCASSLALQDTQYFGPGTRLTVL.